A selection of T cell receptor beta chains follows, all from one sample in a study of cytomegalovirus exposure and HLA in healthy donors. Assay used: immunoSEQ multiplex PCR; TCRdb lists only in-frame clones, some missing. This sample has approximately 150,000 clones, with over 70% found just once. The sequenced sample was PBMCs. The source of these receptors is a man aged 25 to 40 in good health and CMV-seronegative. Each CDR3 is given with its conserved first and last residue. Each record gives: J gene, V gene, CDR3 protein.

TRBJ2-7,TRBV29-1,CSVEDRGTGGYEQYF
TRBJ2-1,TRBV30,CAWSVGGGHYNEQFF
TRBJ1-1,TRBV19,CASGVGAEAFF
TRBJ2-7,TRBV7-6,CASSQRTGPYEQYF
TRBJ2-3,TRBV27,CASSPGTGRATDTQYF
TRBJ2-4,TRBV19,CASSNLGTSRDNIQYF
TRBJ1-3,TRBV5-4,CASSLTRENTIYF
TRBJ2-7,TRBV7-9,CASSATGASYEQYF
TRBJ1-1,TRBV29-1,CSAQDTEAFF
TRBJ2-4,TRBV15,CATQGTSGPGPNIQYF
TRBJ2-3,TRBV27,CASSSSGSYTDTQYF
TRBJ2-4,TRBV6-5,CASSYSWGVAKNIQYF
TRBJ2-5,TRBV18,CASSPVSGLGARVNQYF
TRBJ2-1,TRBV7-9,CASSLAGGNEQFF
TRBJ2-5,TRBV4-3,CASSLGLLQETQYF
TRBJ2-2,TRBV9,CASSVHRRNTGELFF
TRBJ2-6,TRBV28,CASSTGFPATGANVLTF
TRBJ2-5,TRBV11-2,CASSLDRGGFVETQYF
TRBJ2-7,TRBV25-1,CASRPLAPSYEQYF
TRBJ2-7,TRBV18,CASSPFSSEIAGLVHEQYF
TRBJ1-1,TRBV10-3,CAISGQGNTEAFF
TRBJ1-4,TRBV18,CASSPQDLNEKLFF
TRBJ2-7,TRBV6-5,CASSYLTGGEQYF
TRBJ2-7,TRBV19,CASGGNRYEQYF